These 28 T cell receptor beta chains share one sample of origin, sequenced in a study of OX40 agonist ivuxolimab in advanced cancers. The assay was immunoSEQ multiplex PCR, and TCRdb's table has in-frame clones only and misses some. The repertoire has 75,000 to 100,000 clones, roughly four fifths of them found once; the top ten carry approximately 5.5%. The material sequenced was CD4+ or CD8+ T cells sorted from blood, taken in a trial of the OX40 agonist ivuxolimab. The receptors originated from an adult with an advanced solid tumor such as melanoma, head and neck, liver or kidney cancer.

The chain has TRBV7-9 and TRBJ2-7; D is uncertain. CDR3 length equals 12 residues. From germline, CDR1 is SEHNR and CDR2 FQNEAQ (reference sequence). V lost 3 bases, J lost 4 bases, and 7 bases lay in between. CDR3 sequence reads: CASSLVAYEQYF. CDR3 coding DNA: TGTGCCAGCAGCTTGGTGGCGTACGAGCAGTACTTC.

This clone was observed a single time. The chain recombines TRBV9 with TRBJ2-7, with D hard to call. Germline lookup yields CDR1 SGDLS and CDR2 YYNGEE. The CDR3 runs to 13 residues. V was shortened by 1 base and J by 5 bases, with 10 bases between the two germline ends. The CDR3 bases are TGTGCCAGCAGCGTAAAAGGGTCAGACGAGCAGTACTTC. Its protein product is CASSVKGSDEQYF.

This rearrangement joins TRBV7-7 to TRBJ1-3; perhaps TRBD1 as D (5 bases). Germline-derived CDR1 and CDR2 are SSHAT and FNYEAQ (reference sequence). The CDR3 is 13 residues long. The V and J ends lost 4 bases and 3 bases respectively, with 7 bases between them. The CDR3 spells CASSSGDGNTIYF. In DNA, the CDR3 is TGTGCCAGCAGCTCGGGGGATGGAAACACCATATATTTT.

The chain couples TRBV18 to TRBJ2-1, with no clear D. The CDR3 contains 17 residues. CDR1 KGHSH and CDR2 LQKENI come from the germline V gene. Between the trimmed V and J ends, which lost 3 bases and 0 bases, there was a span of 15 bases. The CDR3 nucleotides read TGTGCCAGCTCACCTTCCAGTGGCTCCAGCTCCTACAATGAGCAGTTCTTC. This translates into CASSPSSGSSSYNEQFF.

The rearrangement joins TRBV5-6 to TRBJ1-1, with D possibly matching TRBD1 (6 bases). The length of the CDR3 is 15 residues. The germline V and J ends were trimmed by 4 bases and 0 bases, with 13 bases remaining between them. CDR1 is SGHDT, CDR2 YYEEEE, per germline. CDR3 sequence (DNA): TGTGCCAGCAGCCTGAGGGGGAGCATGAACACTGAAGCTTTCTTT. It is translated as CASSLRGSMNTEAFF.

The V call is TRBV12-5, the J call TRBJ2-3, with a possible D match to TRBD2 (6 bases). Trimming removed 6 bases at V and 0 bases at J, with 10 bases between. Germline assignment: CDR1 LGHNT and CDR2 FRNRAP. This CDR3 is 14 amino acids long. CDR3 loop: CASGPGTSTDTQYF. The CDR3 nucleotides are TGTGCTAGTGGCCCCGGGACTAGCACAGATACGCAGTATTTT. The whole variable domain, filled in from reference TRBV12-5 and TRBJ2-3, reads DARVTQTPRHKVTEMGQEVTMRCQPILGHNTVFWYRQTMMQGLELLAYFRNRAPLDDSGMPKDRFSAEMPDATLATLKIQPSEPRDSAVYFCASGPGTSTDTQYFGPGTRLTVL.

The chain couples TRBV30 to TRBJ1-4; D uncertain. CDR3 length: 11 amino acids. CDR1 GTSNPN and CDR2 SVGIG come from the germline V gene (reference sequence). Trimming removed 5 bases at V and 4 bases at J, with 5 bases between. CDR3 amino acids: CAWGVNEKLFF. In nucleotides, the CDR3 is TGTGCCTGGGGGGTTAATGAAAAACTGTTTTTT.

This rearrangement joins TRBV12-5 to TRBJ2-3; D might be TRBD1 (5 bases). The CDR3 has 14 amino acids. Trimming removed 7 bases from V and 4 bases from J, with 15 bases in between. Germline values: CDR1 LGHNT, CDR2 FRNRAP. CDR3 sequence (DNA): TGTGCTAGTGCCCCCCTGACAGTCGCAGATACGCAGTATTTT. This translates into CASAPLTVADTQYF.

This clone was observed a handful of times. DNA of the CDR3: TGTGCCACCAGCAATCCCGGGACCTTGAACACTGAAGCTTTCTTT. Translating it yields CATSNPGTLNTEAFF. The J gene is TRBJ1-1, the V gene TRBV15; maybe TRBD1 (5 bases). V dropped 4 bases and J dropped 0 bases, with 12 bases sitting between them. CDR1 and CDR2 from the germline V gene are LNHNV and YYDKDF (reference sequence). CDR3 size: 15 residues.

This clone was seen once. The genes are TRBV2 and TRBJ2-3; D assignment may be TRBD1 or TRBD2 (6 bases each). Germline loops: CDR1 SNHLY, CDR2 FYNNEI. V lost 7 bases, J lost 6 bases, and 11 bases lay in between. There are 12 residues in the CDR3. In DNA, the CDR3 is TGTGCCAGCAAGGGGGGCCGGGATACGCAGTATTTT. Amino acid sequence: CASKGGRDTQYF.

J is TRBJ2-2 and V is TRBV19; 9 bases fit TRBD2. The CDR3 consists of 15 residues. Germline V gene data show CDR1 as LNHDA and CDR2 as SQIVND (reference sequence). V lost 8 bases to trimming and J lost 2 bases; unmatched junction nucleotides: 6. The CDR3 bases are TGTGCCAGTCATCTAGCGGGGATCAACACCGGGGAGCTGTTTTTT. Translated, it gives CASHLAGINTGELFF.

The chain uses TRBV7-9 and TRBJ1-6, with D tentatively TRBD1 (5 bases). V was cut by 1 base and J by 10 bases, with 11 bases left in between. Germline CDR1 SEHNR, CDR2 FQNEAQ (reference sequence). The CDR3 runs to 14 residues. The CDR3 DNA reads TGTGCCAGCAGCTTAGGCAGGGCCGGGTCACCCCTCCACTTT. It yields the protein CASSLGRAGSPLHF. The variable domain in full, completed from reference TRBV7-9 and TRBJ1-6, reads DTGVSQNPRHKITKRGQNVTFRCDPISEHNRLYWYRQTLGQGPEFLTYFQNEAQLEKSRLLSDRFSAERPKGSFSTLEIQRTEQGDSAMYLCASSLGRAGSPLHFGNGTRLTVT.

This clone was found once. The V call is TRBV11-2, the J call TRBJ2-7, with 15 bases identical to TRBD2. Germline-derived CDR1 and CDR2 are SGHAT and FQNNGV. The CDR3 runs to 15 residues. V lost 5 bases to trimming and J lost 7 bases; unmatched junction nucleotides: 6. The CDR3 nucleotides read TGTGCCAGCAGCCCCGTGGGACTAGCGGGAGGTGAGCAGTACTTC. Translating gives CASSPVGLAGGEQYF.

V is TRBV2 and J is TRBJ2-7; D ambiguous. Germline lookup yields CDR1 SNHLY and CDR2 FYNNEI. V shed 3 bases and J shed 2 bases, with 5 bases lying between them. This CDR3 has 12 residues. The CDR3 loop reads CASSDGAYEQYF. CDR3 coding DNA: TGTGCCAGCAGTGACGGTGCCTACGAGCAGTACTTC.

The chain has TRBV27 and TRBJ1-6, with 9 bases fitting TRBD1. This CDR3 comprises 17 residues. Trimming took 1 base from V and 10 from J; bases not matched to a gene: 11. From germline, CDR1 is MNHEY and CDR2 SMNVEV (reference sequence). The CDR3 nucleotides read TGTGCCAGCAGTTTATTCTCTGGACAGGGGATGGGATCACCCCTCCACTTT. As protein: CASSLFSGQGMGSPLHF.

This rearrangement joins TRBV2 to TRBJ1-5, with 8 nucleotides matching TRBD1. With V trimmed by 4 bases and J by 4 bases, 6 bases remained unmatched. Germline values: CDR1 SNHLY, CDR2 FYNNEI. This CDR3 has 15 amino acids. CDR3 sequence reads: CASSGTGLRNQPQHF. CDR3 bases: TGTGCCAGCAGTGGGACAGGGCTCCGTAATCAGCCCCAGCATTTT. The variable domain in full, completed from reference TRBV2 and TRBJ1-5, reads EPEVTQTPSHQVTQMGQEVILRCVPISNHLYFYWYRQILGQKVEFLVSFYNNEISEKSEIFDDQFSVERPDGSNFTLKIRSTKLEDSAMYFCASSGTGLRNQPQHFGDGTRLSIL.

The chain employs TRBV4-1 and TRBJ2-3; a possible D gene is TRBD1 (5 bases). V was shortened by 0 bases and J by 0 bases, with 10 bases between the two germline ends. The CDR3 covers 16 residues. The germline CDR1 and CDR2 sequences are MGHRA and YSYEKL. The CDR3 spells CASSQESDISTDTQYF. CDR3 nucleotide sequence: TGCGCCAGCAGCCAAGAATCGGACATAAGCACAGATACGCAGTATTTT.

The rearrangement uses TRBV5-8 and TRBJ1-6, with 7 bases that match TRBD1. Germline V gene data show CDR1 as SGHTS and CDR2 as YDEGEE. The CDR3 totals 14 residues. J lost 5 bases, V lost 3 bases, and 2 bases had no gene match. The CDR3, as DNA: TGTGCCAGCAGCTACAGGGGCGATAATTCACCCCTCCACTTT. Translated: CASSYRGDNSPLHF.

CDR3 sequence: CAGEGFHYGYTF. As DNA, the CDR3 is TGTGCCGGAGAGGGTTTTCACTATGGCTACACCTTC. The chain is built from TRBV30 and TRBJ1-2; D gene uncertain. The CDR3 loop spans 12 amino acids. CDR1 is GTSNPN and CDR2 is SVGIG in the germline V gene (reference sequence). Trimming left V 8 bases short and J 3 bases short, with 13 bases between.

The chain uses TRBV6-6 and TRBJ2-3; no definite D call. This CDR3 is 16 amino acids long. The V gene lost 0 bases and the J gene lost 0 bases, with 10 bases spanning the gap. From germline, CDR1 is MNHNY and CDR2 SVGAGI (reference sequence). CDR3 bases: TGTGCCAGCAGTTACTCGGGCAGGCCGAGCACAGATACGCAGTATTTT. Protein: CASSYSGRPSTDTQYF.

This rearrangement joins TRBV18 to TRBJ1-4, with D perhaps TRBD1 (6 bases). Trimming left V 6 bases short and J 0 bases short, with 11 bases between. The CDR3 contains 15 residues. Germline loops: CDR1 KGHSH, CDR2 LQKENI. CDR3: CASSQGTSTNEKLFF. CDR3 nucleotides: TGTGCCAGCTCGCAAGGGACATCAACTAATGAAAAACTGTTTTTT. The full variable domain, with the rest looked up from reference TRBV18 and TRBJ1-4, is NAGVMQNPRHLVRRRGQEARLRCSPMKGHSHVYWYRQLPEEGLKFMVYLQKENIIDESGMPKERFSAEFPKEGPSILRIQQVVRGDSAAYFCASSQGTSTNEKLFFGSGTQLSVL.

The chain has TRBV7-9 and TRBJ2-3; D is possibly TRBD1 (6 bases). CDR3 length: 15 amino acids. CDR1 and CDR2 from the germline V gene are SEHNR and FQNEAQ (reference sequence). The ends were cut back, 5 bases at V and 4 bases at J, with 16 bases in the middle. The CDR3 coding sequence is TGTGCCAGCAGCCTATACAGGGTCCGAGCAGATACGCAGTATTTT. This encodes CASSLYRVRADTQYF.

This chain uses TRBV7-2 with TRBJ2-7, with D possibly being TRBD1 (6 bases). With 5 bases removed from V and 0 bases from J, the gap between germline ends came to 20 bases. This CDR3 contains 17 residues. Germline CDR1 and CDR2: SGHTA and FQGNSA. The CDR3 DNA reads TGTGCCAGCAGCAAGGGACCCGGGACACCGCGCTCCTACGAGCAGTACTTC. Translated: CASSKGPGTPRSYEQYF.

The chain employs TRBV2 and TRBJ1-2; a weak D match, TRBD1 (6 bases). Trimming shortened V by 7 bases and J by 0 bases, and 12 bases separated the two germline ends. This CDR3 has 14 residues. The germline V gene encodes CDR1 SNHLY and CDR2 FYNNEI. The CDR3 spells CASIGQSANYGYTF. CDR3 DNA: TGTGCCAGCATTGGACAGTCAGCTAACTATGGCTACACCTTC.

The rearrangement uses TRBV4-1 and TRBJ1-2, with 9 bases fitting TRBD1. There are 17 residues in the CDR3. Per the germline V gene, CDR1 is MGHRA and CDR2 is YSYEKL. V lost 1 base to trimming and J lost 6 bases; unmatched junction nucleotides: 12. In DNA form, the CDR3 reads TGCGCCAGCAGCCAAGTCACCGGGACAGGGCATTCCGATGGCTACACCTTC. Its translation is CASSQVTGTGHSDGYTF.

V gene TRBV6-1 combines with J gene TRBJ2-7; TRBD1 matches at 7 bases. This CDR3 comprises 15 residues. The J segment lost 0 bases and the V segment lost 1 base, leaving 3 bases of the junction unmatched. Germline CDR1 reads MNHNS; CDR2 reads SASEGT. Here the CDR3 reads CASSEEGTVSYEQYF. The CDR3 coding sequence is TGTGCCAGCAGTGAAGAGGGGACAGTCTCCTACGAGCAGTACTTC.

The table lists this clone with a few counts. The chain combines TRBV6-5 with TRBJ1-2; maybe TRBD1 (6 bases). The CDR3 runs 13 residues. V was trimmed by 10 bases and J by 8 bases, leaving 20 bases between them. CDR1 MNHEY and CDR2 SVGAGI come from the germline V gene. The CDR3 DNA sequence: TGTGCCATCAGAACACGGACAGCTCTGGGCTACACCTTC. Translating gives CAIRTRTALGYTF.

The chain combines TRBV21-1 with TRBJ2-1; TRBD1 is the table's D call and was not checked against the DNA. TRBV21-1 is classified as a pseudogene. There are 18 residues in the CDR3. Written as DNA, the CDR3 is TGTGCCAGCAGCACCGGGACAGGACGGGACACCTCCTACAATGAGCAGTTCTTC. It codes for CASSTGTGRDTSYNEQFF.